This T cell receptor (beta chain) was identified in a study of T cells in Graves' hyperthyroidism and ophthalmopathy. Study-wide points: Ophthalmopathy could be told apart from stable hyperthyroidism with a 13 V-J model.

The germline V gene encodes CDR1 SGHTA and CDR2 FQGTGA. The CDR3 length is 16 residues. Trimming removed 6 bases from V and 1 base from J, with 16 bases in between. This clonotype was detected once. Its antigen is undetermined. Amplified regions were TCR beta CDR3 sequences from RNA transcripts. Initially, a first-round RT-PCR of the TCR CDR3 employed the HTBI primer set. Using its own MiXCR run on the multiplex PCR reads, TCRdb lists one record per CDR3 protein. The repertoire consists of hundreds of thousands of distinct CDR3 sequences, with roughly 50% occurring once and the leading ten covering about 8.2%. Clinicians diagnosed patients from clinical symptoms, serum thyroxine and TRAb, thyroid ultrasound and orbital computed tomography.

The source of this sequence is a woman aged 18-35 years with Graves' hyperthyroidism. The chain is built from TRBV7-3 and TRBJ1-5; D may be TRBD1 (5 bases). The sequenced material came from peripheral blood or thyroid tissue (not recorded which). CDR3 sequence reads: CASRSIKGRSNQPQHF. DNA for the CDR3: TGTGCCAGCAGGAGCATTAAGGGGAGAAGCAATCAGCCCCAGCATTTT.